The 28 T cell receptor beta chains below were found in one sample sequenced in a study of blood T cell repertoires in COVID-19. TCRdb's table, derived via immunoSEQ multiplex PCR, lists solely in-frame clones and lacks some. The sample lists 340,000 or so clones, about 86% seen once, with 4% to 5.5% in the top ten. The specimen was PBMCs or T cells enriched from blood (not recorded which). Receptors were obtained from a woman between 40 and 50 years old with acute COVID-19.

The chain uses TRBV7-3 and TRBJ2-3, with TRBD2 identical over 12 bases. Trimming took 4 bases from V and 5 from J; bases not matched to a gene: 7. CDR3 length equals 16 residues. Germline CDR1 reads SGHTA; CDR2 reads FQGTGA. The CDR3 is CASSSGLAGRRDTQYF. In DNA, the CDR3 is TGTGCCAGCAGCTCCGGACTAGCGGGGAGGAGAGATACGCAGTATTTT.

This clone was counted once. V is TRBV25-1 and J is TRBJ2-1; 9 nucleotides match TRBD2. Looked up from germline, CDR1 is MGHDK and CDR2 is SYGVNS. The CDR3 length is 13 residues. V lost 4 bases and J lost 9; bases outside the gene matches: 4. The CDR3: CASSVVAGAEQFF. The CDR3 DNA is TGTGCCAGCAGTGTGGTAGCGGGAGCTGAGCAGTTCTTC.

V usage is TRBV5-5 and J usage is TRBJ1-1; D might be TRBD1 (6 bases). Trimming took 0 bases from V and 2 from J, leaving 20 bases between them. The V gene's germline CDR1 is SGHKS and CDR2 YYEKEE (reference sequence). The CDR3 has 18 amino acids. In DNA, the CDR3 is TGTGCCAGCAGCTTGGGCATAGGGTTCGGGACAACCAACACTGAAGCTTTCTTT. Amino acid sequence: CASSLGIGFGTTNTEAFF. The entire variable domain, with the rest obtained from reference TRBV5-5 and TRBJ1-1, is as follows: DAGVTQSPTHLIKTRGQQVTLRCSPISGHKSVSWYQQVLGQGPQFIFQYYEKEERGRGNFPDRFSARQFPNYSSELNVNALLLGDSALYLCASSLGIGFGTTNTEAFFGQGTRLTVV.

The V call is TRBV19, the J call TRBJ2-3, with 7 bases matching TRBD2. The germline CDR1 and CDR2 sequences are LNHDA and SQIVND (reference sequence). V shed 8 bases and J 12 bases; nucleotides not matched to a gene: 14. This CDR3 region has 13 residues. CDR3 protein: CASSSRAGDHQYF. CDR3 DNA sequence: TGTGCCAGTTCCAGCCGTGCGGGAGATCACCAGTATTTT.

The rearrangement links TRBV19 to TRBJ2-3; D is unclear. Germline CDR1 is LNHDA and CDR2 is SQIVND (reference sequence). V lost 0 bases and J lost 2, with 9 bases in between. The CDR3 has 15 residues. The CDR3, as DNA: TGTGCCAGTAGTATAGATGACCAGGACACAGATACGCAGTATTTT. Residues: CASSIDDQDTDTQYF.

This sequence joins TRBV7-2 and TRBJ1-4, with D possibly being TRBD1 (5 bases). The V end was cut by 5 bases, the J end by 3 bases, with 16 bases between. Germline V gives CDR1 SGHTA, CDR2 FQGNSA. CDR3 length: 16 residues. DNA of the CDR3: TGTGCCAGCAGCATAACCTCAGGGACTTCTAATGAAAAACTGTTTTTT. This codes for CASSITSGTSNEKLFF.

The chain employs TRBV6-5 and TRBJ1-2; D remains unclear. The V gene lost 5 bases and the J gene lost 8 bases, with 18 bases spanning the gap. CDR1 and CDR2 from the germline V gene are MNHEY and SVGAGI. This CDR3 contains 14 residues. The DNA of the CDR3 is TGTGCCAGCAGTAGGATGGGCCTCGTTGGGGGCTACACCTTC. It codes for CASSRMGLVGGYTF.

The genes are TRBV19 and TRBJ2-6; no reliable D call. The CDR3 contains 16 residues. Trimming stripped 6 bases from V and 0 bases from J, with 12 bases between. CDR1 is LNHDA, CDR2 SQIVND, per germline (reference sequence). The CDR3 loop is CASSLSGISGANVLTF. The CDR3 nucleotides are TGTGCCAGTAGCTTGTCAGGAATCTCTGGGGCCAACGTCCTGACTTTC. Variable domain in full (rest from reference TRBV19 and TRBJ2-6): DGGITQSPKYLFRKEGQNVTLSCEQNLNHDAMYWYRQDPGQGLRLIYYSQIVNDFQKGDIAEGYSVSREKKESFPLTVTSAQKNPTAFYLCASSLSGISGANVLTFGAGSRLTVL.

This chain uses TRBV19 with TRBJ2-6; TRBD1 aligns across 9 bases. J lost 0 bases, V lost 3 bases, and 0 bases had no gene match. The CDR3 runs 16 residues. Germline CDR1 reads LNHDA; CDR2 reads SQIVND (reference sequence). The CDR3 loop is CASSMGQGSGANVLTF. CDR3 coding DNA: TGTGCCAGTAGTATGGGACAGGGCTCTGGGGCCAACGTCCTGACTTTC.

The chain employs TRBV4-1 and TRBJ2-1; no clear D gene. The CDR3 extends over 14 amino acids. V lost 1 base to trimming and J lost 3 bases, with 7 bases between them. In germline, CDR1 is MGHRA, CDR2 YSYEKL. The CDR3, as DNA: TGCGCCAGCAGCCAAGGCACCTACTACAATGAGCAGTTCTTC. Translating gives CASSQGTYYNEQFF.

The rearrangement links TRBV27 to TRBJ1-2; possibly TRBD1 for D (6 bases). Germline V lookup: CDR1 MNHEY, CDR2 SMNVEV (reference sequence). The CDR3 has 13 residues. The V gene lost 8 bases and the J gene lost 5 bases, with 15 bases spanning the gap. CDR3 protein: CASSQGPPYGYTF. DNA for the CDR3: TGTGCCAGCTCCCAGGGGCCCCCTTATGGCTACACCTTC.

This clone occurred once. The genes are TRBV2 and TRBJ1-1; no definite D call. Per the germline V gene, CDR1 is SNHLY and CDR2 is FYNNEI. V lost 7 bases to trimming and J lost 6 bases, with 18 bases between them. The CDR3 spans 14 residues. CDR3 in amino acids: CASTSGVPGAEAFF. The CDR3 coding sequence is TGTGCCAGCACTTCCGGGGTCCCCGGTGCTGAAGCTTTCTTT. The entire variable domain, with the rest obtained from reference TRBV2 and TRBJ1-1, is as follows: EPEVTQTPSHQVTQMGQEVILRCVPISNHLYFYWYRQILGQKVEFLVSFYNNEISEKSEIFDDQFSVERPDGSNFTLKIRSTKLEDSAMYFCASTSGVPGAEAFFGQGTRLTVV.

The chain uses TRBV2 and TRBJ1-5; D unclear. Deletions cut 8 bases from V and 1 base from J, with 12 bases between. The CDR3 spans 14 residues. From germline, CDR1 is SNHLY and CDR2 FYNNEI. The CDR3 loop reads CASLEGRSNQPQHF. The CDR3 DNA reads as TGTGCCAGCCTGGAGGGAAGGAGCAATCAGCCCCAGCATTTT.

V usage is TRBV9 and J usage is TRBJ2-7; D is possibly TRBD2 (5 bases). The V end was cut by 0 bases, the J end by 3 bases, with 10 bases between. Germline lookup yields CDR1 SGDLS and CDR2 YYNGEE. The CDR3 runs to 14 residues. This CDR3 is CASSVEGDRYEQYF. The CDR3 DNA reads TGTGCCAGCAGCGTAGAGGGAGACCGCTACGAGCAGTACTTC.

The gene calls are TRBV1 and TRBJ2-7; TRBD2, the table's D call, lacks a check against the DNA. TRBV1 is termed a pseudogene. There are 14 residues in the CDR3. The CDR3 region is CTSRRGKASYEQYF. CDR3 bases: TGCACCAGCAGACGAGGGAAAGCCTCCTACGAGCAGTACTTC.

Only a few counts were recorded for this clone. The chain carries TRBV7-2 and TRBJ1-2; D uncertain. The CDR3 spans 12 residues. Per germline, CDR1 SGHTA and CDR2 FQGNSA. V was clipped by 9 bases and J by 4 bases, with 12 bases between them. CDR3 DNA sequence: TGTGCCAGTCAGGCCTTGTCCTATGGCTACACCTTC. It encodes CASQALSYGYTF.

Here the CDR3 reads CASSKTGVDYGYTF. The CDR3 coding sequence is TGCGCCAGCAGCAAGACAGGGGTAGACTATGGCTACACCTTC. The chain links TRBV5-1 to TRBJ1-2, with TRBD1 identical over 8 bases. Germline V gene lookup returns CDR1 SGHRS and CDR2 YFSETQ. This CDR3 contains 14 residues. Trimming cost V 4 bases and J 3 bases; bases outside gene matches: 5.

The chain recombines TRBV10-2 with TRBJ1-5, with 7 nucleotides matching TRBD1. This CDR3 has 14 amino acids. Germline trimming cut 6 bases from V and 4 bases from J; bases unmatched to any gene: 6. Looked up from germline, CDR1 is WSHSY and CDR2 is SAAADI. CDR3 protein: CASRATGSNQPQHF. The CDR3 DNA reads TGCGCCAGCAGGGCGACAGGGAGTAATCAGCCCCAGCATTTT.

The chain carries TRBV28 and TRBJ1-4; D unclear. Trimming took 7 bases from V and 9 from J, leaving 15 bases between them. This CDR3 spans 13 amino acids. Germline V gives CDR1 MDHEN, CDR2 SYDVKM. The CDR3 reads CASTGEVAKKLFF. DNA of the CDR3: TGTGCCAGCACCGGGGAGGTTGCGAAAAAACTGTTTTTT.

At least ten counts were recorded for this clone. V gene TRBV6-4 combines with J gene TRBJ2-3; 7 bases agree with TRBD2. The germline gives CDR1 MRHNA, CDR2 SNTAGT. The CDR3 is 13 residues long. After removal of 2 bases from V and 10 bases from J, the junction contained 6 bases not matched to a gene. The CDR3 region is CASSDVGGVAQYF. CDR3 sequence (DNA): TGTGCCAGCAGTGACGTGGGGGGGGTGGCGCAGTATTTT.

The J gene is TRBJ1-5, the V gene TRBV9; D is uncertain. The CDR3 extends over 15 amino acids. The germline V gene encodes CDR1 SGDLS and CDR2 YYNGEE. V lost 0 bases to trimming and J lost 3 bases, with 10 bases between them. This CDR3 reads CASSVGAELNQPQHF. The CDR3 DNA follows: TGTGCCAGCAGCGTAGGGGCAGAGCTCAATCAGCCCCAGCATTTT.

This CDR3 is CASSQVGGFGNTIYF. The CDR3 nucleotides are TGCGCCAGCAGCCAAGTAGGGGGATTCGGAAACACCATATATTTT. The gene calls are TRBV4-3 and TRBJ1-3, with D perhaps matching TRBD1 (6 bases). V lost 1 base to trimming and J lost 4 bases, with 11 bases between them. Looked up from germline, CDR1 is LGHNA and CDR2 is YSLEER. The CDR3 loop spans 15 amino acids.

The chain uses TRBV29-1 and TRBJ2-7, with 8 bases aligning to TRBD1. Germline values: CDR1 SQVTM, CDR2 ANQGSEA. The CDR3 length is 12 residues. The ends lost 4 bases at V and 5 bases at J; junction bases unmatched: 4. In nucleotides, the CDR3 is TGCAGCGTTGGGCAGGGGGCCCACGAGCAGTACTTC. Amino acid sequence: CSVGQGAHEQYF.

Comment on this clone: A read error may produce the germline difference seen at one junction end. This rearrangement joins TRBV5-8 to TRBJ1-2; 11 bases are shared with TRBD1. The germline CDR1 and CDR2 sequences are SGHTS and YDEGEE. This CDR3 spans 14 amino acids. CDR3 DNA: TGTGCCAGCAGCTTGGGGCCTTGGACAGGGGGCCATCACTTC. Protein product: CASSLGPWTGGHHF. The full variable domain, with the rest looked up from reference TRBV5-8 and TRBJ1-2, is EAGVTQSPTHLIKTRGQQATLRCSPISGHTSVYWYQQALGLGLQFLLWYDEGEERNRGNFPPRFSGRQFPNYSSELNVNALELEDSALYLCASSLGPWTGGHHFGSGTRLTVV.

The CDR3 protein is CASSERVNLGFGYGYTF. CDR3 DNA: TGTGCCAGCAGCGAGAGGGTCAATTTAGGATTTGGCTATGGCTACACCTTC. This rearrangement joins TRBV9 to TRBJ1-2; no firm D call. V was cut by 3 bases and J by 4 bases, with 22 bases left in between. Looked up from germline, CDR1 is SGDLS and CDR2 is YYNGEE. The length of the CDR3 is 17 residues.

V is TRBV28 and J is TRBJ1-5, with no clear D. The CDR3 has 14 amino acids. Germline CDR1 and CDR2: MDHEN and SYDVKM. V gave up 10 bases and J gave up 0 bases, with 13 bases separating them. CDR3 amino acids: CATQTADSNQPQHF. In DNA form, the CDR3 reads TGTGCCACCCAAACGGCGGATAGCAATCAGCCCCAGCATTTT.

This sequence joins TRBV6-2 or TRBV6-3 and TRBJ1-2; tentative D call: TRBD1 (5 bases). The germline V and J ends were trimmed by 3 bases and 2 bases, with 10 bases remaining between them. The germline V gene encodes CDR1 MNHEY and CDR2 SVGEGT. There are 14 residues in the CDR3. The CDR3 spells CASSYGGLNYGYTF. CDR3 nucleotide sequence: TGTGCCAGCAGTTATGGGGGACTCAACTATGGCTACACCTTC.

The rearrangement joins TRBV10-1 to TRBJ2-5; TRBD2 matches at 13 bases. The CDR3 spans 18 residues. The V segment lost 1 base and the J segment 5 bases; nucleotides outside the gene matches: 10. Germline V gene sequence: CDR1 WNHNN, CDR2 SYGVQD (reference sequence). The CDR3 sequence is CASSEFLPTSGRVETQYF. CDR3 coding DNA: TGCGCCAGCAGTGAGTTCCTCCCAACTAGCGGGAGGGTGGAGACCCAGTACTTC.